This TCR beta chain was profiled in a study of OX40 agonist ivuxolimab in advanced cancers. TCRdb keeps only in-frame clones here, not all; method: immunoSEQ multiplex PCR. Of 60,000 to 90,000 clones in the sample, over 75% were seen once. CDR1 is SQVTM and CDR2 is ANQGSEA in the germline V gene. Trimming at V came to 7 bases and at J to 2 bases, leaving 4 bases not matched to a gene. The CDR3 totals 13 residues. The source of this sequence is an adult with an advanced solid tumor such as melanoma, head and neck, liver or kidney cancer. The V call is TRBV29-1, the J call TRBJ2-2, with 7 nucleotides matching TRBD2. Source: CD4+ or CD8+ T cells sorted from blood, taken in a trial of the OX40 agonist ivuxolimab. The CDR3 DNA follows: TGCAGCGCAGGGAGGGACAACACCGGGGAGCTGTTTTTT. Translated, it gives CSAGRDNTGELFF.